This paragraph covers one TCR beta chain sequence. At one end the junction does not follow the germline gene, possibly because of a read error. This CDR3 region has 15 residues. CDR1 MNHNS and CDR2 SASEGT come from the germline V gene. The data were produced by immunoSEQ multiplex PCR, yet TCRdb's version contains in-frame clones alone and is incomplete. The table records 87,000 or so clones, about 88% of them present only once. The sample is drawn from a study of blood T cell repertoires in COVID-19. Across the whole study: There were acute and convalescent COVID-19 samples, and they came from the United States, Italy and Spain. T cells, B-cell-depleted T cells, or PBMCs supplied cDNA or gDNA.

This chain links TRBV6-1 with TRBJ1-6, with a tentative D call TRBD1 (6 bases). The receptor's source is a man in his forties with acute or convalescent COVID-19. Sequenced: peripheral blood. CDR3 sequence: CASSEQGRMYSPLHF. CDR3 bases: TGTGCCAGCAGTGAACAGGGGCGTATGTATTCGCCCCTCCACTTT.